A single sample is the source of the 32 T cell receptor beta chains below, sequenced in a study of response to subunit inactivated influenza vaccine (dated by TCRdb to 2016 to 2019). Receptor libraries were prepared by RT-PCR. The sequencing machine was an Illumina HiSeq 2500. TCRdb redid the processing of the public reads, applying fastp at Q25 and MiXCR, and retained in-frame beta chains. CDR3 protein duplicates are merged, each entry listing the most common genes and DNA. In all, the sample holds about 540,000 distinct CDR3 sequences, and 20% to 25% of those were seen once. The ten largest clones represent around 2.8% of the sample. These records were also assigned to another study, of T cells expressing NK-cell markers. That second report states: The TCR beta cDNA libraries were made using 5'RACE template switching, a step that added both a universal primer site and unique molecular identifiers.

Sequenced material: CD4+ T cells sorted from PBMCs, taken 11 to 12 days after vaccination. These receptors came from a man in his forties or fifties who received an inactivated influenza vaccine. Donor details come from another sample of the same person, matched by shared clones.

This clonotype was recorded a few times. This chain uses TRBV29-1 with TRBJ1-1; no reliable D call. CDR3 size: 12 residues. Germline loops: CDR1 SQVTM, CDR2 ANQGSEA. V lost 4 bases and J 5 bases, leaving 11 bases between the germline ends. The CDR3 is CSVVLENTEAFF. CDR3 nucleotides: TGCAGCGTTGTATTAGAGAATACTGAAGCTTTCTTT. Filled out from reference TRBV29-1 and TRBJ1-1, the complete variable domain reads SAVISQKPSRDICQRGTSLTIQCQVDSQVTMMFWYRQQPGQSLTLIATANQGSEATYESGFVIDKFPISRPNLTFSTLTVSNMSPEDSSIYLCSVVLENTEAFFGQGTRLTVV.

CDR3 DNA sequence: TGTGCCAGCAGCTTACTAGCGGGGGGGAAAAACTACAATGAGCAGTTCTTC. It yields the protein CASSLLAGGKNYNEQFF. The J gene is TRBJ2-1, the V gene TRBV5-4; 13 bases agree with TRBD2. The CDR3 spans 17 residues. The V gene's germline CDR1 is SGHNT and CDR2 YYREEE (reference sequence). With V trimmed by 2 bases and J by 3 bases, 5 bases remained unmatched.

This clonotype has more than one count but fewer than ten. This chain joins TRBV9 and TRBJ2-7; 8 bases are shared with TRBD1. The CDR3 has 15 residues. Per germline, CDR1 SGDLS and CDR2 YYNGEE. With 0 bases clipped from V and 5 bases from J, the junction kept 7 bases outside the gene matches. CDR3 sequence: CASSVGQGTHNEQYF. The CDR3 DNA reads as TGTGCCAGCAGCGTAGGACAGGGGACTCACAACGAGCAGTACTTC.

The chain carries TRBV20-1 and TRBJ2-3, with 9 bases fitting TRBD2. Germline V gene lookup returns CDR1 DFQATT and CDR2 SNEGSKA (reference sequence). CDR3 length: 15 amino acids. The trim removed 3 bases at V and 3 bases at J, leaving 7 bases unmatched. The CDR3 bases are TGCAGTGCTAGCCCCCTAGCGGGAAATACAGATACGCAGTATTTT. This translates into CSASPLAGNTDTQYF.

This clonotype turned up a few times. The chain is built from TRBV7-2 and TRBJ2-3, with TRBD2 as a possible D gene (5 bases). Germline loops: CDR1 SGHTA, CDR2 FQGNSA. CDR3 length: 14 residues. Trimming cost V 2 bases and J 1 base, with 7 bases left between them. CDR3 protein: CASSLTRGTDTQYF. CDR3 DNA: TGTGCCAGCAGCTTAACGCGGGGCACAGATACGCAGTATTTT.

The table lists this clonotype with a few counts. The V call is TRBV3-1, the J call TRBJ2-5, with TRBD2 matching over 8 bases. Germline CDR1 reads LGHDT; CDR2 reads YNNKEL (reference sequence). The CDR3 covers 15 residues. The J segment lost 8 bases and the V segment lost 1 base, leaving 9 bases of the junction unmatched. The CDR3 bases are TGTGCCAGCAGCCAAGTAGTAGCGGGATCCGGTACCCAGTACTTC. Translated, it gives CASSQVVAGSGTQYF.

The chain links TRBV20-1 to TRBJ2-4; D is undetermined. The germline V gene encodes CDR1 DFQATT and CDR2 SNEGSKA (reference sequence). Between the trimmed V and J ends, which lost 5 bases and 0 bases, there was a span of 11 bases. This CDR3 has 14 residues. CDR3 nucleotides: TGCAGTGCTCCTCCGACATTAGCCAAAAACATTCAGTACTTC. Residues: CSAPPTLAKNIQYF.

The chain links TRBV20-1 to TRBJ2-5; either TRBD1 or TRBD2 may fit D (5 bases each). CDR1 and CDR2 (germline): DFQATT, SNEGSKA (reference sequence). V was pared by 6 bases and J by 4 bases, with 12 bases between. This CDR3 is 12 amino acids long. CDR3 residues: CSAAGTVETQYF. As DNA, the CDR3 is TGCAGTGCCGCAGGGACCGTAGAGACCCAGTACTTC.

A few counts support this clonotype. The rearrangement links TRBV29-1 to TRBJ1-1, with 9 bases fitting TRBD1. Germline V CDR1 and CDR2: SQVTM, ANQGSEA. With V trimmed by 4 bases and J by 1 base, 1 base remained unmatched. This CDR3 has 13 amino acids. The DNA of the CDR3 is TGCAGCGTTGCGGGACAGGGGAACACTGAAGCTTTCTTT. This sequence encodes CSVAGQGNTEAFF.

This clonotype turned up a few times. The chain combines TRBV4-2 with TRBJ2-7, with TRBD1 as a possible D gene (5 bases). Germline V gene sequence: CDR1 LGHNA, CDR2 YNFKEQ. Trimming removed 1 base from V and 4 bases from J, with 11 bases in between. This CDR3 is 14 amino acids long. CDR3 DNA: TGTGCCAGCAGCCAAGTTGACAGTACTTACGAGCAGTACTTC. This gives the protein CASSQVDSTYEQYF.

The V call is TRBV29-1, the J call TRBJ2-3, with a possible D match to TRBD2 (6 bases). This CDR3 has 16 amino acids. V dropped 4 bases and J dropped 3 bases, with 20 bases sitting between them. In germline, CDR1 is SQVTM, CDR2 ANQGSEA. The CDR3 DNA sequence: TGCAGCGTTGTGGGGGGACCGGGCTTTAGGACAGATACGCAGTATTTT. This sequence encodes CSVVGGPGFRTDTQYF.

This clonotype was seen only a few times. The chain couples TRBV20-1 to TRBJ2-7; 9 bases are shared with TRBD1. Germline CDR1 and CDR2: DFQATT and SNEGSKA (reference sequence). CDR3 length: 13 residues. Trimming cost V 7 bases and J 2 bases; bases outside gene matches: 6. The CDR3 is CSVGTGQTYEQYF. The DNA for the CDR3 is TGCAGTGTCGGGACAGGGCAGACCTACGAGCAGTACTTC.

The rearrangement links TRBV6-2 or TRBV6-3 to TRBJ2-5; TRBD2 matches 8 bases. With 6 bases clipped from V and 1 base from J, the junction kept 7 bases outside the gene matches. The CDR3 contains 15 residues. Germline assignment: CDR1 MNHEY and CDR2 SVGEGT. The CDR3 spells CASSGTSFTQETQYF. The DNA for the CDR3 is TGTGCCAGCAGCGGGACTAGTTTTACCCAAGAGACCCAGTACTTC.

In its sample, this clonotype was seen a few times. The rearrangement uses TRBV6-5 and TRBJ2-2; D gene uncertain. Trimming pared 7 bases from V and 1 base from J, leaving 10 bases between. There are 14 residues in the CDR3. Germline CDR1 MNHEY, CDR2 SVGAGI. This CDR3 is CASIKTKNTGELFF. CDR3 nucleotide sequence: TGTGCCAGCATTAAGACCAAGAACACCGGGGAGCTGTTTTTT.

V and J are TRBV29-1 and TRBJ2-2; D gene ambiguous. Germline values: CDR1 SQVTM, CDR2 ANQGSEA. There are 14 residues in the CDR3. V lost 6 bases and J 5 bases, leaving 16 bases between the germline ends. Here the CDR3 DNA reads TGCAGCGTCCGTGGCAGCCTCGGGACCGGGGAGCTGTTTTTT. It yields the protein CSVRGSLGTGELFF.

The V gene is TRBV6-2 or TRBV6-3, the J gene TRBJ2-3, with 10 bases matching TRBD2. The V gene end was trimmed by 5 bases and the J gene end by 4 bases; junction bases not matched to a gene: 6. The CDR3 sequence is 15 residues long. The germline gives CDR1 MNHEY, CDR2 SVGEGT. In DNA form, the CDR3 reads TGTGCCAGCAGTCGTAGCGGGGGGCAGGCAGATACGCAGTATTTT. As protein: CASSRSGGQADTQYF.

The sample holds many counts of this clonotype. The chain joins TRBV12-3 or TRBV12-4 to TRBJ2-7; 8 nucleotides agree with TRBD2. This CDR3 comprises 12 residues. V shed 5 bases, J shed 6 bases, and the junction held 3 bases outside the gene matches. CDR3 loop: CASSPRGGEQYF. CDR3 DNA sequence: TGTGCCAGCAGTCCCCGGGGGGGCGAGCAGTACTTC.

This chain connects TRBV9 to TRBJ1-5; a possible D gene is TRBD1 (5 bases). V was clipped by 4 bases and J by 2 bases, with 13 bases between them. Germline-derived CDR1 and CDR2 are SGDLS and YYNGEE. The CDR3 sequence is 15 residues long. The CDR3 region has the DNA TGTGCCAGCAGCAGGGACCACGCGGGCAATCAGCCCCAGCATTTT. It codes for CASSRDHAGNQPQHF.

In its sample, this clonotype was seen many times. This chain joins TRBV5-5 and TRBJ1-4, with D unclear. The CDR3 sequence is 14 residues long. Trimming stripped 4 bases from V and 10 bases from J, with 17 bases between. Germline V gene data show CDR1 as SGHKS and CDR2 as YYEKEE (reference sequence). The CDR3 protein is CASSADWIGGKLFF. For the CDR3, the DNA is TGTGCCAGCAGCGCCGACTGGATAGGCGGAAAACTGTTTTTT. The whole variable domain, remainder taken from reference TRBV5-5 and TRBJ1-4, is DAGVTQSPTHLIKTRGQQVTLRCSPISGHKSVSWYQQVLGQGPQFIFQYYEKEERGRGNFPDRFSARQFPNYSSELNVNALLLGDSALYLCASSADWIGGKLFFGSGTQLSVL.

The rearrangement links TRBV21-1 to TRBJ2-5; the D segment call TRBD1 is taken from the table without a DNA check. TRBV21-1 counts as a pseudogene. This CDR3 contains 17 residues. This CDR3 is CASSKEGSGTDQETQYF. The CDR3 DNA is TGTGCCAGCAGCAAAGAAGGGTCGGGGACCGACCAAGAGACCCAGTACTTC.

The chain uses TRBV4-1 and TRBJ2-1; 15 nucleotides match TRBD2. The junction had 3 bases not matched to a gene; V was cut back by 2 bases and J by 10 bases. Per germline, CDR1 MGHRA and CDR2 YSYEKL. The CDR3 length is 15 residues. The CDR3 sequence is CASSQQGLAGGEQFF. In nucleotides, the CDR3 is TGCGCCAGCAGCCAACAGGGACTAGCGGGGGGCGAGCAGTTCTTC.

This clonotype was observed a handful of times. V gene TRBV7-2 combines with J gene TRBJ2-7, with 9 bases aligning to TRBD1. Germline V gene lookup returns CDR1 SGHTA and CDR2 FQGNSA. The CDR3 extends over 14 amino acids. Unmatched junction bases numbered 3, after V lost 3 bases and J lost 3 bases. For the CDR3, the DNA is TGTGCCAGCAGCTTCGACAGGGGGGGCTACGAGCAGTACTTC. It translates to CASSFDRGGYEQYF.

V gene TRBV7-2 combines with J gene TRBJ2-2; maybe TRBD2 (5 bases). The CDR3 contains 16 residues. Per germline, CDR1 SGHTA and CDR2 FQGNSA. V lost 3 bases, J lost 6 bases, and 17 bases lay in between. The CDR3 coding sequence is TGTGCCAGCAGCTTTAACAGAGGGAGTGGGGCCGGGGAGCTGTTTTTT. It is translated as CASSFNRGSGAGELFF.

The V gene is TRBV7-2, the J gene TRBJ1-1, with D possibly TRBD1 on 5 matching bases. Trimming took 5 bases from V and 0 from J, leaving 13 bases between them. The germline V gene has CDR1 SGHTA and CDR2 FQGNSA. The CDR3 contains 15 residues. The CDR3 DNA follows: TGTGCCAGCAGCCCCGAGGGGACGGTGAACACTGAAGCTTTCTTT. Encoded protein: CASSPEGTVNTEAFF.

This chain uses TRBV7-2 with TRBJ1-5; TRBD1 might be the D (5 bases). V was shortened by 1 base and J by 6 bases, with 16 bases between the two germline ends. There are 16 residues in the CDR3. CDR1 SGHTA and CDR2 FQGNSA come from the germline V gene. CDR3 sequence: CASSLVTGLGGQPQHF. CDR3 in DNA: TGTGCCAGCAGCTTAGTCACAGGATTAGGCGGTCAGCCCCAGCATTTT.

The V gene is TRBV14, the J gene TRBJ2-3, with D perhaps matching TRBD1 (6 bases). Deletions cut 1 base from V and 3 bases from J, with 11 bases between. Germline assignment: CDR1 SGHDN and CDR2 FVKESK. The CDR3 has 15 residues. The CDR3 loop reads CASSQGARGTDTQYF. The CDR3 DNA follows: TGTGCCAGCAGCCAAGGTGCCAGGGGAACAGATACGCAGTATTTT.

V is TRBV3-1 and J is TRBJ2-2; D is perhaps TRBD1 or TRBD2 (6 bases each). V was cut by 2 bases and J by 1 base, with 14 bases left in between. The CDR3 is 17 residues long. Germline V gene sequence: CDR1 LGHDT, CDR2 YNNKEL (reference sequence). CDR3 region: CASSQLGGKRNTGELFF. CDR3 DNA sequence: TGTGCCAGCAGCCAACTAGGGGGGAAAAGGAACACCGGGGAGCTGTTTTTT. Together with reference TRBV3-1 and TRBJ2-2, the CDR3 gives the full variable domain: DTAVSQTPKYLVTQMGNDKSIKCEQNLGHDTMYWYKQDSKKFLKIMFSYNNKELIINETVPNRFSPKSPDKAHLNLHINSLELGDSAVYFCASSQLGGKRNTGELFFGEGSRLTVL.

V usage is TRBV5-1 and J usage is TRBJ2-4, with D perhaps matching TRBD2 (5 bases). The germline V gene has CDR1 SGHRS and CDR2 YFSETQ. The CDR3 extends over 15 amino acids. The V and J ends lost 0 bases and 8 bases respectively, with 15 bases between them. Written as DNA, the CDR3 is TGCGCCAGCAGCTTGGGTGGGAGACTGGTGGACATTCAGTACTTC. It codes for CASSLGGRLVDIQYF.

The chain is built from TRBV29-1 and TRBJ2-7; 9 positions agree with TRBD1. CDR1 and CDR2 (germline): SQVTM, ANQGSEA. Trimming took 7 bases from V and 4 from J; bases not matched to a gene: 8. CDR3 length: 13 amino acids. In DNA form, the CDR3 reads TGCAGCGCCTCGTTGGGACAGGGATACGAGCAGTACTTC. It is translated as CSASLGQGYEQYF.

This chain uses TRBV6-5 with TRBJ1-2; a possible D gene is TRBD1 (6 bases). This CDR3 region has 12 residues. Looked up from germline, CDR1 is MNHEY and CDR2 is SVGAGI. Trimming shortened V by 2 bases and J by 8 bases, and 9 bases separated the two germline ends. The CDR3 loop is CASSYQGLGYTF. The DNA for the CDR3 is TGTGCCAGCAGTTACCAGGGGTTGGGCTACACCTTC.

This clonotype was counted a few times. This chain uses TRBV21-1 with TRBJ1-5; TRBD1, the D gene given by the table, was not confirmed from the DNA. TRBV21-1 counts as a pseudogene. CDR3 length: 15 residues. CDR3 amino acids: CASSPRGGRNQPQHF. The DNA of the CDR3 is TGTGCCAGCAGCCCACGGGGCGGCCGCAATCAGCCCCAGCATTTT.

The V gene is TRBV11-2, the J gene TRBJ2-7, with TRBD1 matching over 10 bases. Germline V gives CDR1 SGHAT, CDR2 FQNNGV. This CDR3 spans 18 amino acids. V shed 2 bases and J 3 bases; nucleotides not matched to a gene: 13. CDR3 amino acids: CASSLRATRDRGFYEQYF. The CDR3 nucleotides are TGTGCCAGCAGCTTACGGGCCACCCGGGACAGGGGTTTCTACGAGCAGTACTTC. Drawing the rest from reference TRBV11-2 and TRBJ2-7, the complete variable domain is EAGVAQSPRYKIIEKRQSVAFWCNPISGHATLYWYQQILGQGPKLLIQFQNNGVVDDSQLPKDRFSAERLKGVDSTLKIQPAKLEDSAVYLCASSLRATRDRGFYEQYFGPGTRLTVT.